This T cell receptor beta chain came from a study of blood T cell repertoires in COVID-19. Study in general: The analysed material was cDNA or gDNA that came from T cells, B-cell-depleted T cells, or PBMCs.

Assay: immunoSEQ multiplex PCR; the TCRdb copy retains only in-frame clones and omits some. The sample yields around 250,000 clones, around 90% seen once. Germline CDR1 reads MNHEY; CDR2 reads SVGAGI. The CDR3 contains 15 residues. V lost 5 bases and J 3 bases, leaving 16 bases between the germline ends. Sequenced input: peripheral blood. The sequence came from a woman between 55 and 75 years old with COVID-19, enrolled during active disease. The rearrangement uses TRBV6-5 and TRBJ1-1, with a tentative D call TRBD1 (5 bases). The CDR3 nucleotides are TGTGCCAGCAGTCCCGATTCAGGGATGGACACTGAAGCTTTCTTT. Amino acid sequence: CASSPDSGMDTEAFF.